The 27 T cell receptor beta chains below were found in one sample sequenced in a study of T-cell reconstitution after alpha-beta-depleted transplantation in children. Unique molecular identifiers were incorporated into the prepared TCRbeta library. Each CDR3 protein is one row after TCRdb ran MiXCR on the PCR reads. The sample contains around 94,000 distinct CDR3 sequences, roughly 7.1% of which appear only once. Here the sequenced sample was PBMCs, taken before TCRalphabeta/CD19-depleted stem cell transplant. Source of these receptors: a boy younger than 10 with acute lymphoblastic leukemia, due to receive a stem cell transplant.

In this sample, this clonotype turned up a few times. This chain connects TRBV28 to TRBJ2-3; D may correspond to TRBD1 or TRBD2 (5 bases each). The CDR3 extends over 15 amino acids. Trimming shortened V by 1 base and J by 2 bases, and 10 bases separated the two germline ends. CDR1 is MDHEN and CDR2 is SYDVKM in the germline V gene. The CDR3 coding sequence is TGTGCCAGCAGTTTATTAGCAGGGACCACAGATACGCAGTATTTT. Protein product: CASSLLAGTTDTQYF.

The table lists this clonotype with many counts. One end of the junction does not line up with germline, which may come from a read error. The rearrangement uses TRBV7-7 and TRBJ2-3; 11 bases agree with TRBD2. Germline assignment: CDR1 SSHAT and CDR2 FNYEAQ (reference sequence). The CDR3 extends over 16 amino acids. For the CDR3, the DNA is TGTGCTAGCAGCCCGCTTACCCTAGCGGGGGGAGATACGCAGTATTTT. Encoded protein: CASSPLTLAGGDTQYF.

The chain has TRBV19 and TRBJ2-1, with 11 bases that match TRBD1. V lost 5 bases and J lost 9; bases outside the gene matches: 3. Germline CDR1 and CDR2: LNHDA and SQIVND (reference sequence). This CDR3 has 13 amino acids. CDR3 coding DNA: TGTGCCAGTAGTCTGGGACAGGGGGGTGAGCAGTTCTTC. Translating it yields CASSLGQGGEQFF.

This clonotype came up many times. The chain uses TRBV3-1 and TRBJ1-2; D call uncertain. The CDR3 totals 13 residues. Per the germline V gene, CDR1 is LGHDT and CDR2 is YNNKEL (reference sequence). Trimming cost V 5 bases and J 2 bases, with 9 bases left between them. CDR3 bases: TGTGCCAGCAGCTTTCGGTCGAACTATGGCTACACCTTC. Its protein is CASSFRSNYGYTF.

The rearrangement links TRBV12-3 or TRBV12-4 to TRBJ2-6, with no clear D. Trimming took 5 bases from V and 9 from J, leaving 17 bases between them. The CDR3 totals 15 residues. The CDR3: CASSPPGIQINVLTF. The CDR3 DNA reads TGTGCCAGCAGTCCCCCGGGCATCCAAATCAACGTCCTGACTTTC.

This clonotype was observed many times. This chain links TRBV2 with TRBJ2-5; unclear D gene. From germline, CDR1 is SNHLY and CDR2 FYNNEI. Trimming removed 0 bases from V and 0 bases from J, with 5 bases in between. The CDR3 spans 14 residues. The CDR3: CASSEALDQETQYF. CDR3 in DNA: TGTGCCAGCAGTGAAGCGCTTGACCAAGAGACCCAGTACTTC.

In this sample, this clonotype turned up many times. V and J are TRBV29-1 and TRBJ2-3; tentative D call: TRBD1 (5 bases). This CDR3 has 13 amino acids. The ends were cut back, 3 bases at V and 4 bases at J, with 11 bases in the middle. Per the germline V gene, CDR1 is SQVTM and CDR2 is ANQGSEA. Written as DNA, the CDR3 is TGCAGCGTTGACAGGGATGGGGCAGATACGCAGTATTTT. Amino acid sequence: CSVDRDGADTQYF.

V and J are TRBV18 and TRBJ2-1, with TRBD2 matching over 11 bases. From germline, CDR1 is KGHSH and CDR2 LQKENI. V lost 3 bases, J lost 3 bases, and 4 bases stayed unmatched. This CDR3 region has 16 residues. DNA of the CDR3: TGTGCCAGCTCACCTTATACTAGCGGGGGCTACAATGAGCAGTTCTTC. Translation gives CASSPYTSGGYNEQFF. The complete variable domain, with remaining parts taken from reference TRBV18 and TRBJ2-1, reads NAGVMQNPRHLVRRRGQEARLRCSPMKGHSHVYWYRQLPEEGLKFMVYLQKENIIDESGMPKERFSAEFPKEGPSILRIQQVVRGDSAAYFCASSPYTSGGYNEQFFGPGTRLTVL.

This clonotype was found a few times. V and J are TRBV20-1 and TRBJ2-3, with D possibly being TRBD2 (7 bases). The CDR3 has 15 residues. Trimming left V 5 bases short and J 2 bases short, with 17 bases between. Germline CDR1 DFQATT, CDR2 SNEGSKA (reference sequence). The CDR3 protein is CSAEGQGGATDTQYF. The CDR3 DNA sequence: TGCAGTGCTGAGGGTCAAGGGGGGGCCACAGATACGCAGTATTTT.

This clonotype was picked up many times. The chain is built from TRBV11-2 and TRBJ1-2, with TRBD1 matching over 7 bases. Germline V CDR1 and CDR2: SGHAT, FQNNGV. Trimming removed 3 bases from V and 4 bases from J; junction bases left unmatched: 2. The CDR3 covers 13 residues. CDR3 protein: CASSLDRPYGYTF. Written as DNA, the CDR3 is TGTGCCAGCAGCTTGGACAGGCCCTATGGCTACACCTTC.

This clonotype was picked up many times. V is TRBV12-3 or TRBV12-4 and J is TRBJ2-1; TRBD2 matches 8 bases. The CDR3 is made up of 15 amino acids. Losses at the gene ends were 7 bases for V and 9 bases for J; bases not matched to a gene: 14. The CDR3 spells CASTLIAGTTGEQFF. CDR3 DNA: TGTGCCAGCACCTTAATAGCGGGGACAACGGGTGAGCAGTTCTTC.

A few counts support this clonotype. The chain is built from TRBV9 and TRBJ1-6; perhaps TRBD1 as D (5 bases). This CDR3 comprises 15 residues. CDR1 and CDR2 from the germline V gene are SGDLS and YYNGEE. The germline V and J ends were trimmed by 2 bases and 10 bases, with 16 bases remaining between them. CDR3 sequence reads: CASSVRGSGGSPLHF. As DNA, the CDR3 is TGTGCCAGCAGCGTTCGGGGAAGTGGGGGATCACCCCTCCACTTT.

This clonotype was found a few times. The CDR3 region has the DNA TGCGCCAGCAGCCCCCGGGTACGGTCGAATGGCTACACCTTC. Translated, it gives CASSPRVRSNGYTF. This chain links TRBV5-1 with TRBJ1-2; D not resolved. Germline loops: CDR1 SGHRS, CDR2 YFSETQ. Deletions cut 4 bases from V and 6 bases from J, with 16 bases between. The CDR3 consists of 14 residues. Supplemented by reference TRBV5-1 and TRBJ1-2, the full variable domain reads KAGVTQTPRYLIKTRGQQVTLSCSPISGHRSVSWYQQTPGQGLQFLFEYFSETQRNKGNFPGRFSGRQFSNSRSEMNVSTLELGDSALYLCASSPRVRSNGYTFGSGTRLTVV.

The CDR3, as DNA: TGTGCCAGCAGACTAGCGGGAGTCCAAGAGACCCAGTACTTC. This codes for CASRLAGVQETQYF. This chain joins TRBV12-3 or TRBV12-4 and TRBJ2-5, with 11 bases matching TRBD2. Losses at the gene ends were 6 bases for V and 1 base for J; bases not matched to a gene: 1. The CDR3 spans 14 residues.

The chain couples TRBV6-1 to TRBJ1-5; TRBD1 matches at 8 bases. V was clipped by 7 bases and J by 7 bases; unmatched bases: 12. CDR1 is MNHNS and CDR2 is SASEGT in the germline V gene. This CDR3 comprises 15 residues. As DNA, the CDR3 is TGTGCCAGCACCTACCAGGGGGCGATCAGGCAGCCCCAGCATTTT. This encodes CASTYQGAIRQPQHF.

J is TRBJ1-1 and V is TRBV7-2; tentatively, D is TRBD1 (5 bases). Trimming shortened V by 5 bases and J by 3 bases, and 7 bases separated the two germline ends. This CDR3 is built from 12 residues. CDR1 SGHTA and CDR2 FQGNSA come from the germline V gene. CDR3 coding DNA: TGTGCCAGCAGCCCAGGGTACACTGAAGCTTTCTTT. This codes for CASSPGYTEAFF.

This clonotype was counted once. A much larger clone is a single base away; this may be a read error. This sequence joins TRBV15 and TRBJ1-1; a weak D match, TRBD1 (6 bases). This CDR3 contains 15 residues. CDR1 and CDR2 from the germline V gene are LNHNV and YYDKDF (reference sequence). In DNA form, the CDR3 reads TGTGCCTCCAGCAGAGATAGGGGGGGAGGCACTGAAGCTTTCTTT. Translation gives CASSRDRGGGTEAFF.

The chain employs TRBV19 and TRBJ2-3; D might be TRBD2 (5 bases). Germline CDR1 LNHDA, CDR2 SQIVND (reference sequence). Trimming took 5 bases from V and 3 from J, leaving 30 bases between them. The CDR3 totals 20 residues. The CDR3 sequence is CASSPGIDLGIYRETDTQYF. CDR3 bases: TGTGCCAGTAGTCCGGGGATCGACCTGGGAATCTATAGGGAGACAGATACGCAGTATTTT. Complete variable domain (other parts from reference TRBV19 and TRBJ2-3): DGGITQSPKYLFRKEGQNVTLSCEQNLNHDAMYWYRQDPGQGLRLIYYSQIVNDFQKGDIAEGYSVSREKKESFPLTVTSAQKNPTAFYLCASSPGIDLGIYRETDTQYFGPGTRLTVL.

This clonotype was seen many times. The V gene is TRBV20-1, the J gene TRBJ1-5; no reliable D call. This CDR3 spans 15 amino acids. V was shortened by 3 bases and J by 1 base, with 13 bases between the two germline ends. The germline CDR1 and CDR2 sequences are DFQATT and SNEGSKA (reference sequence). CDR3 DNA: TGCAGTGCTAGTAGTCATCTGGGGAGCAATCAGCCCCAGCATTTT. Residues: CSASSHLGSNQPQHF.

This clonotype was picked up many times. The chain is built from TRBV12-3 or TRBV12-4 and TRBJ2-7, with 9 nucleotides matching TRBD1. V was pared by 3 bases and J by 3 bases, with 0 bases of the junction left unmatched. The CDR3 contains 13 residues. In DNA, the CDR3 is TGTGCCAGCAGTTTGACAGGGGGCTACGAGCAGTACTTC. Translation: CASSLTGGYEQYF.

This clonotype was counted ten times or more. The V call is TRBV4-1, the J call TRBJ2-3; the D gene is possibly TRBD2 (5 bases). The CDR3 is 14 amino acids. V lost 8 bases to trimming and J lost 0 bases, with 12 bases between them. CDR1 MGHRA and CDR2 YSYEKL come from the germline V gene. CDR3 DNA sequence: TGCGCCAGCGCGAACGGGGAGAGCACAGATACGCAGTATTTT. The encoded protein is CASANGESTDTQYF.

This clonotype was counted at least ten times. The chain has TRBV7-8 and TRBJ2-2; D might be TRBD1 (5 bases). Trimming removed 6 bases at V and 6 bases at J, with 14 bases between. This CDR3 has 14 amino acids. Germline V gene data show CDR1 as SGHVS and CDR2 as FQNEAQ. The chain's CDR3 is CASRPQGHAGELFF. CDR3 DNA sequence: TGTGCCAGCAGACCCCAGGGTCACGCCGGGGAGCTGTTTTTT.

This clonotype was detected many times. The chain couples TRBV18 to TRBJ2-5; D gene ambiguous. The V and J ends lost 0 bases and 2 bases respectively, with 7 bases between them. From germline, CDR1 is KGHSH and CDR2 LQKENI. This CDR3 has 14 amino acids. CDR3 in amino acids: CASSPPQTQETQYF. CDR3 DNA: TGTGCCAGCTCACCACCGCAGACTCAAGAGACCCAGTACTTC.

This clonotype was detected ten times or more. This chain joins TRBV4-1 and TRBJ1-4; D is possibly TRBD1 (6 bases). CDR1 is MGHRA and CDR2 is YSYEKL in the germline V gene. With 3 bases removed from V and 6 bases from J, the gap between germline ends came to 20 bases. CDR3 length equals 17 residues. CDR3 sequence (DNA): TGCGCCAGCAGCCATCCCCCGGAGGGGGGGCTTTATGAAAAACTGTTTTTT. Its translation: CASSHPPEGGLYEKLFF.

CDR3 amino acids: CASSLAYRGGGASADTQYF. CDR3 bases: TGTGCCAGCAGCTTAGCCTATCGGGGCGGGGGGGCCTCGGCAGATACGCAGTATTTT. V gene TRBV7-2 combines with J gene TRBJ2-3, with 9 bases matching TRBD2. Germline V gene data show CDR1 as SGHTA and CDR2 as FQGNSA. Unmatched junction bases numbered 14, after V lost 0 bases and J lost 4 bases. CDR3 size: 19 residues.

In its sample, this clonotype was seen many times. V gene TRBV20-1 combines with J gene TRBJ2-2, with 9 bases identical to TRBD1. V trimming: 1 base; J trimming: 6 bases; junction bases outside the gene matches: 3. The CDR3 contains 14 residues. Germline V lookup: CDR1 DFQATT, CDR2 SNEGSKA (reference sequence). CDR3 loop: CSARVWTGAGELFF. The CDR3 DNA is TGCAGTGCTAGAGTCTGGACAGGGGCCGGGGAGCTGTTTTTT.

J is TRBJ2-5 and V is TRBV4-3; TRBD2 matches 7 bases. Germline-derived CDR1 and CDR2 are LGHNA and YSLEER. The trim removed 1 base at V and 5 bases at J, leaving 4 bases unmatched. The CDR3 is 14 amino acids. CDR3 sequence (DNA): TGCGCCAGCAGCCAAGGGACTAGTCAGGAGACCCAGTACTTC. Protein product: CASSQGTSQETQYF.